Presented here are 30 T cell receptor beta chains from one specimen sequenced in a study of blood T cell repertoires in COVID-19. TCRdb keeps only in-frame clones here, not all; method: immunoSEQ multiplex PCR. The sample comprises roughly 51,000 clones, about nine tenths of which are singletons, and 6.5% rests with the top ten. Sequencing was done on a sample of peripheral blood. These TCRs come from a man between 45 and 60 years old with active COVID-19.

The chain recombines TRBV28 with TRBJ1-4; 8 nucleotides line up with TRBD1. From germline, CDR1 is MDHEN and CDR2 SYDVKM. V shed 3 bases, J shed 6 bases, and the junction held 3 bases outside the gene matches. The CDR3 runs 14 residues. The CDR3 sequence: CASSLRTGYEKLFF. CDR3 DNA: TGTGCCAGCAGTTTGAGGACAGGGTATGAAAAACTGTTTTTT.

The chain has TRBV9 and TRBJ2-2; 8 bases fit TRBD2. CDR3 length equals 15 residues. The junction had 9 bases not matched to a gene; V was cut back by 3 bases and J by 8 bases. The germline V gene encodes CDR1 SGDLS and CDR2 YYNGEE. Here the CDR3 DNA reads TGTGCCAGCAGCGCGGTAGACTCTAGCGGGGGGGAGCTGTTTTTT. The encoded protein is CASSAVDSSGGELFF.

V gene TRBV2 combines with J gene TRBJ1-4; possibly TRBD1 for D (6 bases). Germline values: CDR1 SNHLY, CDR2 FYNNEI. The CDR3 contains 14 residues. Trimming pared 5 bases from V and 6 bases from J, leaving 13 bases between. The CDR3 region has the DNA TGTGCCAGCAGTCCTAGGGGGGGGTATGAAAAACTGTTTTTT. This codes for CASSPRGGYEKLFF. Together with reference TRBV2 and TRBJ1-4, the CDR3 gives the full variable domain: EPEVTQTPSHQVTQMGQEVILRCVPISNHLYFYWYRQILGQKVEFLVSFYNNEISEKSEIFDDQFSVERPDGSNFTLKIRSTKLEDSAMYFCASSPRGGYEKLFFGSGTQLSVL.

This clone was observed a single time. The chain recombines TRBV4-2 with TRBJ1-2; D remains ambiguous. CDR1 and CDR2 (germline): LGHNA, YNFKEQ. The CDR3 is 15 amino acids. The V gene lost 0 bases and the J gene lost 2 bases, with 10 bases spanning the gap. The CDR3 nucleotides read TGTGCCAGCAGCCAAGATCGGTCTCCCAACTATGGCTACACCTTC. Translated: CASSQDRSPNYGYTF.

The rearrangement links TRBV7-9 to TRBJ1-2; tentatively, D is TRBD1 (6 bases). V was trimmed by 0 bases and J by 3 bases, leaving 11 bases between them. The germline gives CDR1 SEHNR, CDR2 FQNEAQ (reference sequence). The CDR3 runs 15 residues. Here the CDR3 DNA reads TGTGCCAGCAGCTTAGCGGCAGGGGCGCACTATGGCTACACCTTC. Residues: CASSLAAGAHYGYTF.

V and J are TRBV5-1 and TRBJ2-1; 7 bases agree with TRBD2. V shed 1 base and J 6 bases; nucleotides not matched to a gene: 7. The CDR3 has 15 amino acids. The V gene's germline CDR1 is SGHRS and CDR2 YFSETQ. The CDR3 sequence: CASSLPRASGNEQFF. The CDR3 DNA reads as TGCGCCAGCAGCTTGCCTAGGGCTAGCGGCAATGAGCAGTTCTTC.

The chain employs TRBV12-3 or TRBV12-4 and TRBJ1-1; no firm D call. V was trimmed by 5 bases and J by 2 bases, leaving 9 bases between them. The CDR3 covers 13 residues. DNA of the CDR3: TGTGCCAGCAGTCCTCAACTAAACACTGAAGCTTTCTTT. Amino acid sequence: CASSPQLNTEAFF.

V usage is TRBV5-4 and J usage is TRBJ2-3; possibly TRBD2 for D (5 bases). V lost 0 bases to trimming and J lost 3 bases, with 14 bases between them. This CDR3 has 16 residues. CDR1 and CDR2 (germline): SGHNT, YYREEE (reference sequence). CDR3 sequence (DNA): TGTGCCAGCAGCTTGGTAGCTAGTGAGGGTACAGATACGCAGTATTTT. Its protein product is CASSLVASEGTDTQYF.

J is TRBJ1-1 and V is TRBV5-1, with D unclear. The germline gives CDR1 SGHRS, CDR2 YFSETQ. The CDR3 consists of 13 residues. Trimming left V 7 bases short and J 4 bases short, with 14 bases between. The DNA for the CDR3 is TGCGCCAGCGGCCCTGGTTCGGGCACTGAAGCTTTCTTT. Translating gives CASGPGSGTEAFF.

The V and J genes are TRBV3-1 (or the pseudogene TRBV3-2) and TRBJ2-7; tentative D call: TRBD1 (5 bases). Germline loops: CDR1 LGHDT, CDR2 YNNKEL (reference sequence). V was cut by 0 bases and J by 3 bases, with 9 bases left in between. The CDR3 sequence is 14 residues long. CDR3 in amino acids: CASSQDAGLYEQYF. The CDR3, as DNA: TGTGCCAGCAGCCAAGACGCAGGGCTCTACGAGCAGTACTTC.

This sequence joins TRBV7-2 and TRBJ2-3, with 7 nucleotides matching TRBD2. With V trimmed by 2 bases and J by 4 bases, 9 bases remained unmatched. CDR1 SGHTA and CDR2 FQGNSA come from the germline V gene. The CDR3 covers 16 residues. As DNA, the CDR3 is TGTGCCAGCAGCTTATATCCCAGCGGGGTGGCAGATACGCAGTATTTT. Translating it yields CASSLYPSGVADTQYF.

The CDR3, as DNA: TGTGCCAGCGGGGGAGAAGACAGGAACTTCTACGAGCAGTACTTC. The encoded protein is CASGGEDRNFYEQYF. This sequence joins TRBV5-8 and TRBJ2-7; weak D call: TRBD1 (6 bases). The CDR3 totals 15 residues. V lost 7 bases to trimming and J lost 3 bases, with 20 bases between them. The germline CDR1 and CDR2 sequences are SGHTS and YDEGEE.

The rearrangement joins TRBV5-8 to TRBJ2-1; 7 bases agree with TRBD1. V dropped 0 bases and J dropped 5; count of bases not matched to a gene: 2. The CDR3 covers 14 residues. CDR1 and CDR2 from the germline V gene are SGHTS and YDEGEE. This CDR3 is CASSLAGQDNEQFF. CDR3 nucleotides: TGTGCCAGCAGCTTGGCTGGACAGGACAATGAGCAGTTCTTC.

This rearrangement joins TRBV12-2 to TRBJ1-3. TRBV12-2 counts as a pseudogene. The CDR3 has 14 amino acids. This CDR3 is CASRFLYIGNTIYF. CDR3 nucleotides: TGTGCAAGTCGCTTCCTCTATATCGGAAACACCATATATTTT.

The J gene is TRBJ1-2, the V gene TRBV7-8; D uncertain. This CDR3 is 14 amino acids long. Trimming shortened V by 1 base and J by 3 bases, and 9 bases separated the two germline ends. Germline V gives CDR1 SGHVS, CDR2 FQNEAQ. The CDR3 DNA sequence: TGTGCCAGCAGCTTAGTTCGGGATCACTATGGCTACACCTTC. This translates into CASSLVRDHYGYTF.

The gene calls are TRBV15 and TRBJ2-2; a weak D match, TRBD1 (6 bases). V gave up 10 bases and J gave up 4 bases, with 19 bases separating them. From germline, CDR1 is LNHNV and CDR2 YYDKDF (reference sequence). This CDR3 is 15 amino acids long. CDR3 sequence (DNA): TGTGCCATCCAGGGGAGTGAGGGAACCACCGGGGAGCTGTTTTTT. This gives the protein CAIQGSEGTTGELFF.

The chain is built from TRBV2 and TRBJ1-5; D remains ambiguous. V shed 3 bases and J shed 11 bases, with 8 bases lying between them. The CDR3 has 11 amino acids. Germline loops: CDR1 SNHLY, CDR2 FYNNEI. The CDR3 sequence is CASSDGSTQHF. CDR3 DNA sequence: TGTGCCAGCAGTGACGGGTCCACCCAGCATTTT.

The chain employs TRBV14 and TRBJ2-1, with 10 bases identical to TRBD2. This CDR3 comprises 17 residues. The junction had 11 bases not matched to a gene; V was cut back by 1 base and J by 8 bases. The V gene's germline CDR1 is SGHDN and CDR2 FVKESK. For the CDR3, the DNA is TGTGCCAGCAGCCAAGCATTCTCCAGCGGGAGGGGTTATGAGCAGTTCTTC. The encoded protein is CASSQAFSSGRGYEQFF.

The genes are TRBV19 and TRBJ2-4; TRBD1 is a possible D gene (6 bases). V was cut by 5 bases and J by 1 base, with 15 bases left in between. The CDR3 spans 16 residues. Per the germline V gene, CDR1 is LNHDA and CDR2 is SQIVND (reference sequence). In DNA, the CDR3 is TGTGCCAGTAGTGCTCAGGGGATTGGGGCCAAAAACATTCAGTACTTC. Its translation is CASSAQGIGAKNIQYF.

This chain connects TRBV11-2 to TRBJ2-7; D is possibly TRBD1 (5 bases). Trimming took 3 bases from V and 0 from J, leaving 12 bases between them. This CDR3 comprises 15 residues. Germline V gene sequence: CDR1 SGHAT, CDR2 FQNNGV. The CDR3 reads CASSFRTRSSYEQYF. The CDR3 DNA is TGTGCCAGCAGCTTCCGGACAAGGAGCTCCTACGAGCAGTACTTC.

The CDR3 loop is CASGRQGEETQYF. The DNA of the CDR3 is TGCGCCAGCGGGAGACAGGGTGAAGAGACCCAGTACTTC. The gene calls are TRBV5-1 and TRBJ2-5, with TRBD1 matching 7 bases. The CDR3 has 13 amino acids. The germline V gene has CDR1 SGHRS and CDR2 YFSETQ. Trimming cost V 7 bases and J 3 bases; bases outside gene matches: 6.

This rearrangement joins TRBV7-7 to TRBJ2-5, with TRBD2 as a possible D gene (7 bases). Germline CDR1 and CDR2: SSHAT and FNYEAQ (reference sequence). CDR3 length: 13 amino acids. V was trimmed by 5 bases and J by 5 bases, leaving 12 bases between them. In DNA, the CDR3 is TGTGCCAGCAGCCGAGGGGGGGAGGAGACCCAGTACTTC. This sequence encodes CASSRGGEETQYF.

Concerning this clone: The junction and the germline gene differ at one end; a read error may be behind it. The rearrangement links TRBV2 to TRBJ1-6; 7 bases agree with TRBD1. Germline V gives CDR1 SNHLY, CDR2 FYNNEI. This CDR3 spans 16 amino acids. This CDR3 reads CASSEAPRTGLKSLNF. DNA of the CDR3: TGTGCCAGCAGTGAAGCGCCTAGGACAGGCCTTAAGAGTCTTAACTTT.

The genes are TRBV29-1 and TRBJ2-3; a weak D match, TRBD2 (7 bases). The CDR3 covers 15 residues. The V gene's germline CDR1 is SQVTM and CDR2 ANQGSEA. Trimming pared 7 bases from V and 3 bases from J, leaving 20 bases between. This CDR3 reads CSDAKGRGGTDTQYF. For the CDR3, the DNA is TGCAGCGACGCCAAGGGGAGGGGGGGGACAGATACGCAGTATTTT.

V is TRBV27 and J is TRBJ2-7; 8 positions agree with TRBD2. J lost 5 bases, V lost 6 bases, and 9 bases had no gene match. From germline, CDR1 is MNHEY and CDR2 SMNVEV (reference sequence). The CDR3 is 14 amino acids. CDR3 coding DNA: TGTGCCAGCAGACGGAGCGGGGGCTTGAACGAGCAGTACTTC. This sequence encodes CASRRSGGLNEQYF.

This clone has only one observation. The V call is TRBV7-2, the J call TRBJ2-7, with D unclear. V shed 3 bases and J shed 0 bases, with 9 bases lying between them. Germline V lookup: CDR1 SGHTA, CDR2 FQGNSA. This CDR3 is built from 14 residues. The DNA for the CDR3 is TGTGCCAGCAGCTTTAGGTCAGGCTCCTACGAGCAGTACTTC. It translates to CASSFRSGSYEQYF.

The genes are TRBV12-3 or TRBV12-4 and TRBJ2-7; D uncertain. The CDR3 is 11 residues long. Trimming shortened V by 2 bases and J by 5 bases, and 4 bases separated the two germline ends. The CDR3 reads CASSLLDEQYF. CDR3 DNA sequence: TGTGCCAGCAGTTTATTAGACGAGCAGTACTTC.

This clone was found once. The chain employs TRBV6-5 and TRBJ1-1; a weak D match, TRBD1 (5 bases). Germline V lookup: CDR1 MNHEY, CDR2 SVGAGI. V lost 2 bases and J 2 bases, leaving 12 bases between the germline ends. The CDR3 length is 15 residues. CDR3 sequence: CASSYKRGQNTEAFF. The CDR3 bases are TGTGCCAGCAGTTACAAGCGGGGCCAAAACACTGAAGCTTTCTTT.

The V and J genes are TRBV5-4 and TRBJ1-4; TRBD1 agrees at 10 bases. The CDR3 has 14 amino acids. Trimming cost V 2 bases and J 9 bases; bases outside gene matches: 4. Looked up from germline, CDR1 is SGHNT and CDR2 is YYREEE (reference sequence). CDR3 DNA sequence: TGTGCCAGCAGCTTCGGGACAGGGGCTAAAAAACTGTTTTTT. This translates into CASSFGTGAKKLFF. Full variable domain (missing parts from reference TRBV5-4 and TRBJ1-4): ETGVTQSPTHLIKTRGQQVTLRCSSQSGHNTVSWYQQALGQGPQFIFQYYREEENGRGNFPPRFSGLQFPNYSSELNVNALELDDSALYLCASSFGTGAKKLFFGSGTQLSVL.

This clone was observed a single time. The chain couples TRBV30 to TRBJ1-1, with a weak D call TRBD1 (5 bases). Trimming stripped 2 bases from V and 7 bases from J, with 23 bases between. This CDR3 spans 16 amino acids. Germline CDR1 is GTSNPN and CDR2 is SVGIG (reference sequence). This CDR3 reads CAWSSPFGGTPVEAFF. As DNA, the CDR3 is TGTGCCTGGAGTTCCCCTTTTGGTGGGACTCCCGTTGAAGCTTTCTTT. The whole variable domain, remainder taken from reference TRBV30 and TRBJ1-1, is SQTIHQWPATLVQPVGSPLSLECTVEGTSNPNLYWYRQAAGRGLQLLFYSVGIGQISSEVPQNLSASRPQDRQFILSSKKLLLSDSGFYLCAWSSPFGGTPVEAFFGQGTRLTVV.